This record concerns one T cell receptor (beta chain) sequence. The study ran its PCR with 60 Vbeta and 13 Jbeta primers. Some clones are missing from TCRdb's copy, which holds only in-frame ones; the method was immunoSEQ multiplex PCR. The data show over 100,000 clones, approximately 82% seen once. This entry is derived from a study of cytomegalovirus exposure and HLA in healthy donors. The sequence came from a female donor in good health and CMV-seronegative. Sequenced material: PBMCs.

CDR3 nucleotide sequence: TGTGCCGTCCGGAGCGGGAATAAGCAGTACTTC. It specifies CAVRSGNKQYF. The rearrangement links TRBV2 to TRBJ2-7; 7 bases agree with TRBD2. The CDR3 spans 11 residues. Per the germline V gene, CDR1 is SNHLY and CDR2 is FYNNEI. V was clipped by 11 bases and J by 8 bases; unmatched bases: 9.